This record concerns one T cell receptor (beta chain) sequence. Its cognate antigen has yet to be identified. Base qualities are not recorded, but no much larger clone differs from it by a single base. The sample belongs to a study of radiation and T cells in renal cell carcinoma (dated by TCRdb to about 2020). Regarding the research as a whole: In total, some 52 samples underwent TCR beta sequencing: around 25 tumors plus 27 peripheral blood samples. The last blood draw occurred 4 weeks after radiation, at the same time as nephrectomy. Across all 53 samples, 4,016,671 unique CDR3 nucleotide sequences encoding over 2.5 million unique CDR3 amino acid sequences were identified.

TCR beta libraries were generated from genomic DNA with the immunoSEQ kit, following the manufacturer's recommendations. To prepare libraries, a first multiplex PCR with proprietary primers was run, followed by a second PCR that added unique barcodes, and a bead cleanup was done after each round. A kit-provided positive control reaction and a negative control reaction were included in every sample batch. The final libraries were assessed on an Agilent 4200 TapeStation D1000 ScreenTape, pooled by volume, and quantified by qPCR. Sequencing was performed on an Illumina NextSeq500 with a MidOutput 150-cycle cartridge, and 156 Read1 and 15 Index1 cycles were run with kit custom primers. The pooled library was loaded at approximately 1.1 pM with a roughly 22% PhiX control spike-in. The paper's processing steps were these. Vendor-processed data were analyzed in R, and a clonotype was defined as all T cells sharing the same CDR3 nucleotide sequence. For clone abundance analyses, frequencies were normalized to the 10,000 most abundant clones per sample. Before analysis, public T cell clones were removed, and these numbered fewer than five per sample on average. Tumor-enriched and baseline blood-enriched clonotypes were defined by at least a 32-fold difference in abundance between compartments. Clonotypes expanded or contracted between blood time points were identified with a beta-binomial differential abundance model. Similarity between tumor and blood repertoires was quantified using the Baroni-Urbani and Buser coefficient, and groups were compared with two-tailed Wilcoxon tests in R. In TCRdb, the immuneACCESS table is reduced to in-frame sequences with V and J assigned. These tables do not hold every clone; where another copy was compared, an unresolved V gene accounts for under half, and the others remain unexplained. V and J calls and clone size follow that table, whereas D and trimming were derived from the DNA. This sample comprises 75,000 to 95,000 clones, over 80% of them detected only once. Roughly a tenth of the sample goes to the ten largest clones.

Based on the germline V gene, the CDR1 and CDR2 sequences are MNHEY and SVGAGI. The cysteine opens and the phenylalanine closes a CDR3 of 16 amino acids. CDR3 DNA only is kept here, 48 bases in frame from base 1. V loses 4 bases at its end and J loses 2 bases; junction bases beyond the gene matches: 2. Interpreted using the paper, the time point label stands for: blood 4 weeks post-SBRT, at nephrectomy. The label giving this sample's treatment or condition can be read as: 15 Gy SBRT to primary tumor, nephrectomy 4 weeks later. The samples were drawn from a clinical trial, where primary renal cell carcinomas were treated with 15 Gy of stereotactic body radiation therapy and then removed by nephrectomy 4 weeks afterward. To follow tumor-enriched clonotypes, serial peripheral blood was collected from radiation-treated patients at baseline and at 2 weeks and 4 weeks after SBRT. All patients had renal cell carcinoma with clear cell pathology. The QIAamp DNA Blood Mini Kit (Qiagen) was used to prepare genomic DNA for TCR sequencing. Only samples passing all quality control checks were included in the analyses.

Results and caveats for the whole study, not just this receptor: In blood, the top tumor clonotypes increased between baseline and 2 weeks post-radiation and then shrank by 4 weeks, which suggests that tumor-resident clones expanded only transiently. Tracking of blood repertoire dynamics stopped at roughly 4 weeks after treatment, with no follow-up past that point. Effects of radiation dose or scheduling on the TCR repertoire could not be addressed with the single-armed trial design. Because pretreatment tumor biopsies were not available, the baseline intratumoral presence of clonotypes could not be determined.

The chain links TRBV6-5 with TRBJ2-6, and TRBD2 aligns with 10 junction nucleotides. The receptor was derived from a man over 45 with renal cell carcinoma. The starting material was blood, obtained from a patient whose treatment included radiotherapy and nephrectomy. Here the CDR3 is given as CASSSSGSTGANVLTF. The nucleotide sequence is TGTGCCAGCAGTTCTAGCGGGAGTACTGGGGCCAACGTCCTGACTTTC.